What follows are 32 T cell receptor beta chains derived from one specimen sequenced in a study of T cell repertoires in cytomegalovirus infection. No antigens are known for them. MiXCR, applied by TCRdb to the reads, yields one record per CDR3 protein. The sample lists hundreds of thousands of distinct CDR3 sequences; approximately 33% were seen once. The sample in question was cultured PBMCs, obtained from culture after CMV antigen stimulation. These receptors all come from a human donor in good health (CMV status not recorded). Some clones in this sample may be carry-over from other donors' samples.

The chain links TRBV19 to TRBJ2-7; 8 positions match TRBD2. CDR3 length: 13 amino acids. Losses at the gene ends were 9 bases for V and 6 bases for J; bases not matched to a gene: 10. The germline V gene encodes CDR1 LNHDA and CDR2 SQIVND (reference sequence). In nucleotides, the CDR3 is TGTGCCAGCACCGGGACTAGGTTCGGCGAGCAGTACTTC. It translates to CASTGTRFGEQYF.

The CDR3 DNA is TGTGCCAGCGGGGATGGACAGGGATCGGGAACCTACGAGCAGTACTTC. Protein sequence: CASGDGQGSGTYEQYF. The V gene is TRBV6-8, the J gene TRBJ2-7; 8 nucleotides align to TRBD1. The CDR3 extends over 16 amino acids. CDR1 is MNHGY, CDR2 SAAAGT, per germline. The V and J ends lost 8 bases and 2 bases, in that order; junction bases with no gene match: 14.

This clonotype has a handful of counts. V usage is TRBV7-9 and J usage is TRBJ1-1; D is possibly TRBD1 (6 bases). The germline V gene has CDR1 SEHNR and CDR2 FQNEAQ (reference sequence). V was clipped by 5 bases and J by 4 bases, with 14 bases between them. The CDR3 length is 14 residues. The CDR3 bases are TGTGCCAGCAGCCTATACGGGGGGGCCACTGAAGCTTTCTTT. Its translation is CASSLYGGATEAFF.

The J gene is TRBJ2-5, the V gene TRBV12-3 or TRBV12-4; D tentatively fits TRBD1 or TRBD2 (5 bases each). CDR3 length: 15 residues. V was trimmed by 8 bases and J by 2 bases, leaving 18 bases between them. CDR3 DNA: TGTGCCAGCGGGAACGAGCCGGGGCGGCAAGAGACCCAGTACTTC. This sequence encodes CASGNEPGRQETQYF.

The genes are TRBV5-4 and TRBJ2-5; D perhaps matches TRBD1 (6 bases). CDR3 length: 15 residues. The V end was cut by 0 bases, the J end by 5 bases, with 14 bases between. The germline gives CDR1 SGHNT, CDR2 YYREEE (reference sequence). CDR3 loop: CASSLAEVGAETQYF. The CDR3, as DNA: TGTGCCAGCAGCTTGGCCGAGGTGGGGGCGGAGACCCAGTACTTC. Together with reference TRBV5-4 and TRBJ2-5, the CDR3 gives the full variable domain: ETGVTQSPTHLIKTRGQQVTLRCSSQSGHNTVSWYQQALGQGPQFIFQYYREEENGRGNFPPRFSGLQFPNYSSELNVNALELDDSALYLCASSLAEVGAETQYFGPGTRLLVL.

The rearrangement joins TRBV7-9 to TRBJ1-4; D is unresolved. From germline, CDR1 is SEHNR and CDR2 FQNEAQ (reference sequence). CDR3 length: 12 residues. V lost 2 bases to trimming and J lost 7 bases, with 5 bases between them. In nucleotides, the CDR3 is TGTGCCAGCAGCTTAAGGGTTGAAAAACTGTTTTTT. This translates into CASSLRVEKLFF.

J is TRBJ2-7 and V is TRBV28, with D perhaps TRBD1 or TRBD2 (5 bases each). The V gene's germline CDR1 is MDHEN and CDR2 SYDVKM. This CDR3 spans 14 amino acids. Trimming cost V 11 bases and J 0 bases, with 17 bases left between them. The CDR3 reads CAARGVWNSYEQYF. CDR3 DNA: TGTGCCGCCAGAGGGGTGTGGAACTCCTACGAGCAGTACTTC.

In this sample, this clonotype turned up a few times. The genes are TRBV7-2 and TRBJ2-1; 9 bases line up with TRBD2. The CDR3 has 15 amino acids. Losses at the gene ends were 5 bases for V and 7 bases for J; bases not matched to a gene: 9. Germline V gene sequence: CDR1 SGHTA, CDR2 FQGNSA. The CDR3 protein is CASSRNSGSGNEQFF. The CDR3 nucleotides are TGTGCCAGCAGCCGAAATAGCGGGAGCGGGAATGAGCAGTTCTTC.

This clonotype was recorded at least ten times. The chain combines TRBV7-2 with TRBJ2-6, with D uncertain. V was clipped by 4 bases and J by 2 bases, with 12 bases between them. Germline CDR1 reads SGHTA; CDR2 reads FQGNSA. The CDR3 consists of 16 residues. The DNA of the CDR3 is TGTGCCAGCAGCTCCCTGAACAACCCTGGGGCCAACGTCCTGACTTTC. It encodes CASSSLNNPGANVLTF.

This chain links TRBV7-9 with TRBJ2-6; TRBD1 matches 8 bases. V shed 5 bases and J 1 base; nucleotides not matched to a gene: 10. The CDR3 contains 18 residues. CDR1 is SEHNR, CDR2 FQNEAQ, per germline (reference sequence). The CDR3: CASSPNQGALSGANVLTF. For the CDR3, the DNA is TGTGCCAGCAGCCCGAATCAGGGGGCCCTATCTGGGGCCAACGTCCTGACTTTC.

This clonotype has at least ten counts. J is TRBJ1-6 and V is TRBV7-2; D is unresolved. Trimming pared 1 base from V and 7 bases from J, leaving 11 bases between. Germline V gene lookup returns CDR1 SGHTA and CDR2 FQGNSA. CDR3 length: 15 amino acids. The CDR3 is CASSLDPTINSPLHF. CDR3 in DNA: TGTGCCAGCAGCTTAGATCCGACCATAAATTCACCCCTCCACTTT.

This clonotype was picked up a small number of times. This rearrangement joins TRBV28 to TRBJ1-1, with unresolved D. V lost 5 bases and J lost 7, with 8 bases in between. CDR1 is MDHEN, CDR2 SYDVKM, per germline. The CDR3 is 11 amino acids. CDR3 loop: CASSVYGEAFF. The CDR3 DNA is TGTGCCAGCAGTGTTTACGGTGAAGCTTTCTTT.

The V and J genes are TRBV4-1 and TRBJ2-3, with D possibly being TRBD1 (6 bases). Germline CDR1 reads MGHRA; CDR2 reads YSYEKL. Deletions cut 0 bases from V and 7 bases from J, with 11 bases between. The CDR3 is 14 amino acids. Written as DNA, the CDR3 is TGCGCCAGCAGCCAAGAAGGAAGGGGGAATACGCAGTATTTT. Translating gives CASSQEGRGNTQYF.

The chain is built from TRBV7-9 and TRBJ2-3, with 12 bases identical to TRBD1. Germline V gene lookup returns CDR1 SEHNR and CDR2 FQNEAQ (reference sequence). CDR3 length equals 19 residues. The ends lost 5 bases at V and 4 bases at J; junction bases unmatched: 16. CDR3 loop: CASSPHPGTGGAFADTQYF. The CDR3 nucleotides read TGTGCCAGCAGCCCCCACCCCGGGACAGGGGGCGCCTTCGCAGATACGCAGTATTTT.

V and J are TRBV27 and TRBJ1-1, with D hard to call. The CDR3 is 17 amino acids. Looked up from germline, CDR1 is MNHEY and CDR2 is SMNVEV (reference sequence). Trimming left V 6 bases short and J 1 base short, with 21 bases between. The CDR3, as DNA: TGTGCCAGCAGCCCCGTCGCAATCGGGCAGGAGAACACTGAAGCTTTCTTT. Translating gives CASSPVAIGQENTEAFF.

This clonotype was seen a handful of times. The rearrangement links TRBV4-1 to TRBJ1-1; no definite D call. The CDR3 totals 13 residues. Germline lookup yields CDR1 MGHRA and CDR2 YSYEKL. Trimming removed 4 bases at V and 5 bases at J, with 11 bases between. CDR3 loop: CASSRREGTEAFF. The CDR3, as DNA: TGCGCCAGCAGCCGTAGGGAGGGTACTGAAGCTTTCTTT.

This clonotype has only a few counts. This sequence joins TRBV20-1 and TRBJ2-1; TRBD2 aligns across 11 bases. The CDR3 runs to 14 residues. Germline trimming cut 1 base from V and 7 bases from J; bases unmatched to any gene: 3. In germline, CDR1 is DFQATT, CDR2 SNEGSKA (reference sequence). Written as DNA, the CDR3 is TGCAGTGCTAGAGGCTCTAGCGGGGGGAATGAGCAGTTCTTC. This translates into CSARGSSGGNEQFF.

This sequence joins TRBV9 and TRBJ2-7; 16 bases are shared with TRBD2. The V segment lost 5 bases and the J segment 6 bases; nucleotides outside the gene matches: 14. CDR1 SGDLS and CDR2 YYNGEE come from the germline V gene. The CDR3 loop spans 18 amino acids. DNA for the CDR3: TGTGCCAGCAGTCCCCCCGGGACTAGCGGGAGGGCCGGTTTCGAGCAGTACTTC. Protein sequence: CASSPPGTSGRAGFEQYF. Complete variable domain (other parts from reference TRBV9 and TRBJ2-7): DSGVTQTPKHLITATGQRVTLRCSPRSGDLSVYWYQQSLDQGLQFLIQYYNGEERAKGNILERFSAQQFPDLHSELNLSSLELGDSALYFCASSPPGTSGRAGFEQYFGPGTRLTVT.

The J gene is TRBJ2-1, the V gene TRBV5-1; TRBD2 matches at 15 bases. The CDR3 contains 17 residues. V was clipped by 6 bases and J by 7 bases; unmatched bases: 11. Per germline, CDR1 SGHRS and CDR2 YFSETQ. CDR3 coding DNA: TGCGCCAGCAAGGGAGGACTAGCGGGGGGGCCGAGGAATGAGCAGTTCTTC. It encodes CASKGGLAGGPRNEQFF.

This clonotype appeared many times. The rearrangement uses TRBV7-2 and TRBJ2-5; D is possibly TRBD1 or TRBD2 (5 bases each). Germline V gives CDR1 SGHTA, CDR2 FQGNSA. The CDR3 covers 16 residues. V dropped 5 bases and J dropped 0 bases, with 16 bases sitting between them. CDR3 coding DNA: TGTGCCAGCAGCCCCTCCTGGGGGAGTTACCAAGAGACCCAGTACTTC. Protein sequence: CASSPSWGSYQETQYF.

This clonotype was counted only a few times. The chain joins TRBV12-3 or TRBV12-4 to TRBJ1-1; 8 nucleotides align to TRBD1. The CDR3 is made up of 14 amino acids. Unmatched junction bases numbered 9, after V lost 6 bases and J lost 6 bases. In DNA form, the CDR3 reads TGTGCCAGCAGCTTTAGTGACAGGGGTGCTGAAGCTTTCTTT. Encoded protein: CASSFSDRGAEAFF.

The sample holds a few counts of this clonotype. The gene calls are TRBV4-2 and TRBJ2-7, with 7 nucleotides matching TRBD2. There are 16 residues in the CDR3. V was clipped by 1 base and J by 5 bases; unmatched bases: 11. Germline CDR1 and CDR2: LGHNA and YNFKEQ. CDR3 nucleotide sequence: TGTGCCAGCAGCCAAGTCCACTCGGGCGGGGGAAACGAGCAGTACTTC. As protein: CASSQVHSGGGNEQYF.

DNA of the CDR3: TGTGCCAGCAGTGAAGATGAACTTTCACCCCTCCACTTT. Protein: CASSEDELSPLHF. The chain is built from TRBV6-1 and TRBJ1-6; D unresolved. V gave up 1 base and J gave up 9 bases, with 7 bases separating them. CDR1 and CDR2 from the germline V gene are MNHNS and SASEGT. This CDR3 is built from 13 residues.

This sequence joins TRBV12-3 or TRBV12-4 and TRBJ1-5; D is perhaps TRBD1 (6 bases). Trimming stripped 5 bases from V and 6 bases from J, with 11 bases between. The CDR3 spans 13 residues. The CDR3 region has the DNA TGTGCCAGCAGTCCGGACAGAACTCAGCCCCAGCATTTT. Translating gives CASSPDRTQPQHF.

This clonotype has at least ten counts. The DNA for the CDR3 is TGTGCCAGCAACCCAACAGGGGGCGCGGGCTACACCTTC. Translating gives CASNPTGGAGYTF. The chain couples TRBV7-2 to TRBJ1-2, with 9 bases fitting TRBD1. Per the germline V gene, CDR1 is SGHTA and CDR2 is FQGNSA. Trimming took 7 bases from V and 8 from J; bases not matched to a gene: 8. The CDR3 sequence is 13 residues long. The variable domain in full, with the rest retrieved from reference TRBV7-2 and TRBJ1-2, is GAGVSQSPSNKVTEKGKDVELRCDPISGHTALYWYRQSLGQGLEFLIYFQGNSAPDKSGLPSDRFSAERTGGSVSTLTIQRTQQEDSAVYLCASNPTGGAGYTFGSGTRLTVV.

This chain links TRBV6-5 with TRBJ2-3; D is possibly TRBD2 (6 bases). The CDR3 spans 14 residues. CDR1 is MNHEY and CDR2 is SVGAGI in the germline V gene. V was cut by 4 bases and J by 6 bases, with 14 bases left in between. CDR3 loop: CASSSPGLLDTQYF. The CDR3 nucleotides are TGTGCCAGCAGTTCACCGGGACTCCTCGATACGCAGTATTTT.

CDR3 in DNA: TGTGCCAGCAGCAATGCCGATACGCAGTATTTT. This translates into CASSNADTQYF. The gene calls are TRBV12-3 or TRBV12-4 and TRBJ2-3; D uncertain. The ends were cut back, 6 bases at V and 6 bases at J, with 7 bases in the middle. This CDR3 contains 11 residues.

The chain combines TRBV11-2 with TRBJ2-1; D uncertain. The germline gives CDR1 SGHAT, CDR2 FQNNGV. V was shortened by 3 bases and J by 5 bases, with 11 bases between the two germline ends. This CDR3 has 14 amino acids. CDR3 DNA sequence: TGTGCCAGCAGCTTCCTCTTTGCGAACAATGAGCAGTTCTTC. It translates to CASSFLFANNEQFF.

This clonotype was counted a few times. The V call is TRBV7-2, the J call TRBJ1-5, with 10 bases that match TRBD1. V shed 5 bases, J shed 7 bases, and the junction held 8 bases outside the gene matches. The CDR3 runs to 15 residues. From germline, CDR1 is SGHTA and CDR2 FQGNSA. The CDR3 loop reads CASSVTGGAWQPQHF. CDR3 coding DNA: TGTGCCAGCAGCGTGACAGGGGGCGCATGGCAGCCCCAGCATTTT. The entire variable domain, with the rest obtained from reference TRBV7-2 and TRBJ1-5, is as follows: GAGVSQSPSNKVTEKGKDVELRCDPISGHTALYWYRQSLGQGLEFLIYFQGNSAPDKSGLPSDRFSAERTGGSVSTLTIQRTQQEDSAVYLCASSVTGGAWQPQHFGDGTRLSIL.

In this sample, this clonotype turned up once. V is TRBV5-4 and J is TRBJ2-1; 8 nucleotides agree with TRBD2. Looked up from germline, CDR1 is SGHNT and CDR2 is YYREEE (reference sequence). J was trimmed by 6 bases and V by 1 base; bases with no gene match: 6. The CDR3 is 15 residues long. The DNA for the CDR3 is TGTGCCAGCAGCTTGTTCCAGCGGGAGACCAATGAGCAGTTCTTC. Protein: CASSLFQRETNEQFF.

This clonotype was counted between two and nine times. The chain has TRBV28 and TRBJ2-3, with 9 positions matching TRBD1. The CDR3 consists of 16 residues. Losses at the gene ends were 2 bases for V and 1 base for J; bases not matched to a gene: 4. Germline V gene sequence: CDR1 MDHEN, CDR2 SYDVKM. The CDR3 is CASSLAGQGRTDTQYF. The CDR3 nucleotides read TGTGCCAGCAGTTTAGCGGGACAGGGTCGCACAGATACGCAGTATTTT.

A single count supports this clonotype. A junction end diverges from the germline sequence, so it may reflect a read error. This chain joins TRBV7-2 and TRBJ2-4; the D is unclear. The CDR3 extends over 12 amino acids. In germline, CDR1 is SGHTA, CDR2 FQGNSA. The CDR3 nucleotides read TGTGCCAGCAGCTTAGATTCTGAGATTCATTACTTC. Amino acids: CASSLDSEIHYF.